This T cell receptor beta chain appears in the sequencing data of a study of cytomegalovirus exposure and HLA in healthy donors. V was cut by 0 bases and J by 5 bases, with 4 bases left in between. The CDR3 runs 12 residues. Per the germline V gene, CDR1 is SGHNT and CDR2 is YENEEA. Use of 60 Vbeta and 13 Jbeta primers characterized the PCR. Only in-frame clones appear in the TCRdb table, and some are missing; sequencing was by immunoSEQ multiplex PCR. Of approximately 160,000 clones listed, around 78% are singletons. The source of this sequence is a woman in her thirties or forties in good health and CMV-seropositive. The genes are TRBV11-3 and TRBJ2-5; D ambiguous. Sequencing was done on a sample of PBMCs. In DNA form, the CDR3 reads TGTGCCAGCAGCTTAGATCGTGAGACCCAGTACTTC. This encodes CASSLDRETQYF.